Listed below are T cell receptor beta chains from one sample, sequenced in a study of cytomegalovirus exposure and HLA in healthy donors. Assay: immunoSEQ multiplex PCR; the TCRdb copy retains only in-frame clones and omits some. Among 190,000 or so clones listed, 65% to 85% were seen once. Sequenced: PBMCs. The receptors shown here come from a woman aged 18-29 years in good health and CMV-seropositive. CDR3s include the opening cysteine and the closing phenylalanine or tryptophan. The order of the fields is J gene, D gene, V gene, clone size, CDR3 DNA, CDR3 protein. The D gene is left open where the match is weak. Expanded clones are given a class, and other clones once, few, many or no size at all.

j_gene: TRBJ2-3; d_gene: TRBD2; v_gene: TRBV7-6; abundance: .; CDR3nt: TGTGCCAGCAGTCACATCCTAGCGGGGGTACAGGATACGCAGTATTTT; CDR3aa: CASSHILAGVQDTQYF
j_gene: TRBJ2-1; d_gene: .; v_gene: TRBV27; abundance: once; CDR3nt: TGTGCCAGCAGGGTAACGGGGAGCTCCTACAATGAGCAGTTCTTC; CDR3aa: CASRVTGSSYNEQFF
j_gene: TRBJ1-3; d_gene: .; v_gene: TRBV14; abundance: .; CDR3nt: TGTGCCAGCAGCCAAGATGAAGGGGGAAGAAACACCATATATTTT; CDR3aa: CASSQDEGGRNTIYF
j_gene: TRBJ2-7; d_gene: .; v_gene: TRBV27; abundance: .; CDR3nt: TGTGCCAGCAGTCGTGTGCGGGGTCCCTACGAGCAGTACTTC; CDR3aa: CASSRVRGPYEQYF
j_gene: TRBJ1-5; d_gene: TRBD1; v_gene: TRBV15; abundance: .; CDR3nt: TGTGCCACCAGCCAGGCCAGGGGGGTTAATCAGCCCCAGCATTTT; CDR3aa: CATSQARGVNQPQHF
j_gene: TRBJ2-7; d_gene: .; v_gene: TRBV6-1; abundance: .; CDR3nt: TGTGCCAGCAGTCAGGCGAGAGCCTACGAGCAGTACTTC; CDR3aa: CASSQARAYEQYF
j_gene: TRBJ1-2; d_gene: .; v_gene: TRBV6-5; abundance: .; CDR3nt: TGTGCCAGCAGACCCTCGGGGGGGCCATCCTATGGCTACACCTTC; CDR3aa: CASRPSGGPSYGYTF
j_gene: TRBJ2-7; d_gene: .; v_gene: TRBV4-3; abundance: .; CDR3nt: TGCGCCAGCAGCCAAGAAACAGGGTACGAGCAGTACTTC; CDR3aa: CASSQETGYEQYF
j_gene: TRBJ2-5; d_gene: .; v_gene: TRBV27; abundance: .; CDR3nt: TGTGCCAGCAGATACAGGTACCAAGAGACCCAGTACTTC; CDR3aa: CASRYRYQETQYF
j_gene: TRBJ2-7; d_gene: .; v_gene: TRBV6-5; abundance: .; CDR3nt: TGTGCCAGCAGTTCGTGGACAGCGCCCTACGAGCAGTACTTC; CDR3aa: CASSSWTAPYEQYF